A single sample is the source of the 29 T cell receptor beta chains below, sequenced in a study of beta chain features in type 1 diabetes (dated by TCRdb to the late 2010s). Receptor amplification or capture employed the immunoSEQ multiplex PCR assay. The entire amount of isolated RNA was reverse transcribed using the High Capacity cDNA Reverse Transcription Kit, so the sequenced TCRB transcripts were expressed ones. TCRdb took over this immuneACCESS table, retaining in-frame rearrangements with V and J assigned. Such tables are incomplete; in checked studies, under half of the missing clones stem from an unresolved V gene, and the remainder is unexplained. This sample holds fewer than 250,000 clones; more than 9% were observed only once. Under 0.045% of the sample lies in the top ten. Source material: naive CD4+ T cells from blood. The label giving this sample's cell subset or site can be read as: true naive CD4+ T cells. The receptors were sampled from a woman between 18 and 29 years old in good health.

This clone came up a few times. The chain couples TRBV18 to TRBJ2-1, with 9 bases fitting TRBD1. The CDR3 is 16 amino acids. The J segment lost 5 bases and the V segment lost 0 bases, leaving 5 bases of the junction unmatched. Germline values: CDR1 KGHSH, CDR2 LQKENI. CDR3 sequence reads: CASSPPGTGRHNEQFF. DNA of the CDR3: TGTGCCAGCTCACCACCGGGGACAGGGAGGCACAATGAGCAGTTCTTC.

This clone was counted at least ten times. V is TRBV29-1 and J is TRBJ2-3; D is ambiguous. Germline V gene data show CDR1 as SQVTM and CDR2 as ANQGSEA. There are 11 residues in the CDR3. V lost 1 base and J 4 bases, leaving 3 bases between the germline ends. Here the CDR3 DNA reads TGCAGCGTTGAAGGGCCAGATACGCAGTATTTT. This encodes CSVEGPDTQYF.

Only a few counts were recorded for this clone. The chain carries TRBV29-1 and TRBJ1-1, with TRBD1 matching 8 bases. Trimming at V came to 3 bases and at J to 3 bases, leaving 3 bases not matched to a gene. Germline loops: CDR1 SQVTM, CDR2 ANQGSEA. CDR3 size: 13 residues. The DNA for the CDR3 is TGCAGCGTTGAGGGCAGGGGGCACACTGAAGCTTTCTTT. Translated: CSVEGRGHTEAFF.

Only a few counts were recorded for this clone. The CDR3: CASSKLAGGYEQYF. The CDR3 nucleotides read TGTGCCAGCAGCAAACTAGCGGGAGGCTACGAGCAGTACTTC. V usage is TRBV9 and J usage is TRBJ2-7, with TRBD2 identical over 12 bases. Trimming cost V 4 bases and J 3 bases; bases outside gene matches: 2. CDR3 length: 14 residues. CDR1 is SGDLS, CDR2 YYNGEE, per germline. The full variable domain, with the rest looked up from reference TRBV9 and TRBJ2-7, is DSGVTQTPKHLITATGQRVTLRCSPRSGDLSVYWYQQSLDQGLQFLIQYYNGEERAKGNILERFSAQQFPDLHSELNLSSLELGDSALYFCASSKLAGGYEQYFGPGTRLTVT.

The chain carries TRBV30 and TRBJ2-7; D is perhaps TRBD2 (6 bases). The CDR3 runs 12 residues. In germline, CDR1 is GTSNPN, CDR2 SVGIG (reference sequence). V lost 4 bases, J lost 2 bases, and 9 bases lay in between. CDR3 in amino acids: CAWTSVPYEQYF. The CDR3 region has the DNA TGTGCCTGGACTAGCGTCCCCTACGAGCAGTACTTC.

The chain carries TRBV5-1 and TRBJ2-1; D is possibly TRBD2 (6 bases). With 0 bases removed from V and 5 bases from J, the gap between germline ends came to 18 bases. Per the germline V gene, CDR1 is SGHRS and CDR2 is YFSETQ. This CDR3 comprises 17 residues. The CDR3 spells CASSLVTSGDLHNEQFF. CDR3 DNA: TGCGCCAGCAGCTTGGTAACGTCGGGGGACCTCCACAATGAGCAGTTCTTC.

As to this clone: Other DNA sequences in this specimen translate into the identical CDR3. The chain recombines TRBV5-1 with TRBJ2-1; TRBD2 matches at 10 bases. The CDR3 runs 15 residues. The junction had 0 bases not matched to a gene; V was cut back by 1 base and J by 2 bases. The germline V gene encodes CDR1 SGHRS and CDR2 YFSETQ. The CDR3 loop is CASSLSGGAYNEQFF. The CDR3 coding sequence is TGCGCCAGCAGCTTGAGCGGGGGGGCCTACAATGAGCAGTTCTTC.

There are many counts of this clone. The genes are TRBV7-9 and TRBJ2-1, with 9 positions matching TRBD2. The V and J ends lost 4 bases and 10 bases, in that order; junction bases with no gene match: 11. The CDR3 loop spans 15 amino acids. Germline values: CDR1 SEHNR, CDR2 FQNEAQ (reference sequence). CDR3 coding DNA: TGTGCCAGCAGCTCCTCAGCGGGAGGAGGGACCGAGCAGTTCTTC. Translated: CASSSSAGGGTEQFF.

This rearrangement joins TRBV27 to TRBJ1-4, with D possibly TRBD1 on 5 matching bases. V gave up 3 bases and J gave up 8 bases, with 13 bases separating them. The length of the CDR3 is 14 residues. Germline loops: CDR1 MNHEY, CDR2 SMNVEV (reference sequence). CDR3 amino acids: CASSFSGAGEKLFF. For the CDR3, the DNA is TGTGCCAGCAGTTTTTCTGGGGCTGGGGAAAAACTGTTTTTT.

This clone came up a few times. The chain employs TRBV5-6 and TRBJ1-2; 8 bases are a match to TRBD1. The CDR3 has 14 residues. V shed 2 bases, J shed 2 bases, and the junction held 2 bases outside the gene matches. The germline V gene encodes CDR1 SGHDT and CDR2 YYEEEE. The CDR3 region has the DNA TGTGCCAGCAGCTTCCGGGACAGGAACTATGGCTACACCTTC. Translation gives CASSFRDRNYGYTF.

The chain has TRBV7-2 and TRBJ2-7; unclear D gene. With 5 bases removed from V and 0 bases from J, the gap between germline ends came to 11 bases. The V gene's germline CDR1 is SGHTA and CDR2 FQGNSA. The CDR3 totals 14 residues. The CDR3 coding sequence is TGTGCCAGCAGCCTTCAGGAAGGCTCCTACGAGCAGTACTTC. Protein sequence: CASSLQEGSYEQYF.

The table lists this clone with a few counts. The CDR3 DNA reads TGTGCCAGCATGGGGAGGACTAGCGGTAGCAATGAGCAGTTCTTC. This sequence encodes CASMGRTSGSNEQFF. The chain has TRBV6-6 and TRBJ2-1; 10 bases match TRBD2. V gave up 7 bases and J gave up 6 bases; unmatched junction bases: 9. The CDR3 has 15 amino acids. The germline CDR1 and CDR2 sequences are MNHNY and SVGAGI (reference sequence).

This clone was found a few times. The V call is TRBV5-1, the J call TRBJ2-1; 7 positions agree with TRBD2. Germline-derived CDR1 and CDR2 are SGHRS and YFSETQ. Germline trimming cut 4 bases from V and 4 bases from J; bases unmatched to any gene: 8. The CDR3 has 15 residues. Written as DNA, the CDR3 is TGCGCCAGCAGCGGATTGCTGCGGGGGTACAATGAGCAGTTCTTC. Translating it yields CASSGLLRGYNEQFF.

This clone was observed a few times. The chain has TRBV2 and TRBJ2-5, with D possibly matching TRBD2 (5 bases). Trimming cost V 6 bases and J 4 bases, with 15 bases left between them. This CDR3 region has 14 residues. Germline V gives CDR1 SNHLY, CDR2 FYNNEI. Here the CDR3 DNA reads TGTGCCAGCAGGGGGAGAGTGAGGGCAGAGACCCAGTACTTC. Translating gives CASRGRVRAETQYF.

The chain joins TRBV5-4 to TRBJ2-1, with 11 bases lining up with TRBD2. V lost 4 bases and J lost 4; bases outside the gene matches: 1. The CDR3 has 14 amino acids. In germline, CDR1 is SGHNT, CDR2 YYREEE (reference sequence). Written as DNA, the CDR3 is TGTGCCAGCAGCCCTAGCGGGGGGTACAATGAGCAGTTCTTC. This encodes CASSPSGGYNEQFF.

V is TRBV27 and J is TRBJ2-3; 8 bases fit TRBD1. Germline CDR1 and CDR2: MNHEY and SMNVEV (reference sequence). The CDR3 loop spans 15 amino acids. V shed 6 bases, J shed 1 base, and the junction held 6 bases outside the gene matches. In DNA form, the CDR3 reads TGTGCCAGCAGGCAGACAGGGGCGCGCACAGATACGCAGTATTTT. Its protein is CASRQTGARTDTQYF.

This clone was detected a few times. V and J are TRBV10-2 and TRBJ2-7; TRBD1 is a possible D gene (5 bases). The germline CDR1 and CDR2 sequences are WSHSY and SAAADI. This CDR3 spans 13 amino acids. V lost 5 bases, J lost 3 bases, and 11 bases lay in between. The CDR3 DNA follows: TGCGCCAGCAGTCAGACAGCACACTACGAGCAGTACTTC. Amino acid sequence: CASSQTAHYEQYF.

Many counts were recorded for this clone. V and J are TRBV11-2 and TRBJ2-1, with D possibly matching TRBD1 (5 bases). CDR3 size: 13 residues. Germline assignment: CDR1 SGHAT and CDR2 FQNNGV. V lost 4 bases and J lost 16, with 20 bases in between. The CDR3 DNA follows: TGTGCCAGCAGCTCCACATTCAGGGATTCGGAATTCTTC. This translates into CASSSTFRDSEFF.

The chain uses TRBV30 and TRBJ2-2; maybe TRBD2 (5 bases). The CDR3 has 14 residues. Trimming shortened V by 0 bases and J by 5 bases, and 10 bases separated the two germline ends. Germline V gene lookup returns CDR1 GTSNPN and CDR2 SVGIG (reference sequence). CDR3 protein: CAWSVGSSTGELFF. The CDR3 nucleotides read TGTGCCTGGAGTGTAGGGAGCTCGACCGGGGAGCTGTTTTTT.

The sample holds many counts of this clone. The genes are TRBV6-6 and TRBJ1-4; TRBD1 is a possible D gene (6 bases). Germline V lookup: CDR1 MNHNY, CDR2 SVGAGI (reference sequence). Trimming left V 7 bases short and J 2 bases short, with 11 bases between. This CDR3 has 14 residues. CDR3 DNA sequence: TGTGCCAGCAACCTCCAGGGGACTAATGAAAAACTGTTTTTT. Its translation is CASNLQGTNEKLFF.

The CDR3: CAWSVRVQETQYF. The CDR3 nucleotides are TGTGCCTGGAGTGTACGCGTACAAGAGACCCAGTACTTC. The chain uses TRBV30 and TRBJ2-5; D unclear. The V end lost 0 bases, the J end lost 2 bases, and 7 bases lay between the germline ends. CDR3 size: 13 residues. Germline loops: CDR1 GTSNPN, CDR2 SVGIG (reference sequence).

There are a few counts of this clone. The genes are TRBV4-2 and TRBJ1-6, with 7 bases lining up with TRBD1. Germline V CDR1 and CDR2: LGHNA, YNFKEQ. The trim removed 1 base at V and 8 bases at J, leaving 14 bases unmatched. This CDR3 spans 18 amino acids. DNA of the CDR3: TGTGCCAGCAGCCAAGTTGCCTTGAGGGGGCGGTGGGATTCACCCCTCCACTTT. Its translation is CASSQVALRGRWDSPLHF.

The genes are TRBV7-2 and TRBJ1-1; D may be TRBD1 (5 bases). From germline, CDR1 is SGHTA and CDR2 FQGNSA. This CDR3 has 16 residues. V was cut by 1 base and J by 4 bases, with 16 bases left in between. The CDR3 loop reads CASSLVSGMSSTEAFF. DNA of the CDR3: TGTGCCAGCAGCTTAGTATCAGGGATGAGTAGCACTGAAGCTTTCTTT.

There are a few counts of this clone. The chain has TRBV5-4 and TRBJ1-1; possible D gene TRBD1, 6 bases. The CDR3 is made up of 14 amino acids. Trimming took off 5 bases at V and 3 bases at J, with 14 bases between the two ends. From germline, CDR1 is SGHNT and CDR2 YYREEE (reference sequence). For the CDR3, the DNA is TGTGCCAGCAGTTACAAGGGGGGGGACACTGAAGCTTTCTTT. Translated, it gives CASSYKGGDTEAFF.

The chain carries TRBV18 and TRBJ1-2; TRBD1 agrees at 7 bases. The V gene end was trimmed by 3 bases and the J gene end by 2 bases; junction bases not matched to a gene: 3. The CDR3 sequence is 14 residues long. CDR1 is KGHSH and CDR2 is LQKENI in the germline V gene. CDR3 amino acids: CASSPETGNYGYTF. The CDR3 region has the DNA TGTGCCAGCTCACCCGAGACAGGGAACTATGGCTACACCTTC.

Turning to this clone: Other nucleotide sequences from this sample produce the same CDR3. CDR3 nucleotides: TGTGCCTGGAGTGGCAGGGGTGGCACTGAAGCTTTCTTT. This encodes CAWSGRGGTEAFF. This chain links TRBV30 with TRBJ1-1; tentatively, D is TRBD1 (6 bases). V was clipped by 1 base and J by 4 bases, with 10 bases between them. The CDR3 runs 13 residues. CDR1 and CDR2 (germline): GTSNPN, SVGIG (reference sequence).

This chain links TRBV2 with TRBJ2-3; D is uncertain. V lost 6 bases to trimming and J lost 2 bases, with 6 bases between them. Germline lookup yields CDR1 SNHLY and CDR2 FYNNEI. CDR3 size: 12 residues. The CDR3 loop is CASSYSTDTQYF. CDR3 in DNA: TGTGCCAGCAGCTACTCCACAGATACGCAGTATTTT.

This clone turned up a few times. V usage is TRBV11-2 and J usage is TRBJ2-2; D may be TRBD1 (6 bases). CDR3 length: 15 residues. Trimming removed 0 bases at V and 6 bases at J, with 11 bases between. Germline values: CDR1 SGHAT, CDR2 FQNNGV. CDR3: CASSLDNRVAGELFF. In DNA form, the CDR3 reads TGTGCCAGCAGCTTAGACAACAGGGTTGCCGGGGAGCTGTTTTTT.

This clone was observed a few times. The chain couples TRBV10-3 to TRBJ1-3; 9 nucleotides match TRBD1. CDR1 and CDR2 (germline): ENHRY, SYGVKD. The J segment lost 10 bases and the V segment lost 0 bases, leaving 1 base of the junction unmatched. This CDR3 is built from 13 residues. The CDR3 region is CAISESGQGTIYF. CDR3 sequence (DNA): TGTGCCATCAGTGAGTCGGGACAGGGTACCATATATTTT.